This T cell receptor beta chain is from a study of T cell responses to AZD1222 COVID-19 vaccine. Study overall: Second-dose recipients at about 4 or about 12 weeks were treated as one pooled group. Findings of the study overall: Nearly half of the spike-specific TCRs reportedly recognize variant regions that carry no mutations.

About this clone: What it binds is not known.

Here immunoSEQ multiplex PCR was the method, and the copy in TCRdb shows in-frame clones only, minus some. The data contain tens of thousands of clones, around 90% of them singletons. The receptor was derived from an adult in good health. The sample in question was peripheral blood, obtained on day 0 of AZD1222 vaccination.

The CDR3 coding sequence is TGTGCCAGCAGCCAAGCCGCCGGCTTGAGCGGGAAAGGCTACGAGCAGTACTTC. Translated, it gives CASSQAAGLSGKGYEQYF. V usage is TRBV4-2 and J usage is TRBJ2-7; 7 bases agree with TRBD2. Trimming cost V 1 base and J 3 bases; bases outside gene matches: 15. CDR1 is LGHNA and CDR2 is YNFKEQ in the germline V gene. The CDR3 runs to 18 residues.